The 21 T cell receptor beta chains given below trace back to one sample, sequenced in a study of T-cell reconstitution after alpha-beta-depleted transplantation in children. Preparation of the TCRbeta library was carried out with unique molecular identifiers. TCRdb called the PCR reads again in MiXCR, with one record for every CDR3 protein. Found here are about 870,000 distinct CDR3 sequences, approximately 15% of them singletons; the top ten hold 5%. Sequences were derived from PBMCs, mostly from graft donor cells, sampled 360 days after TCRalphabeta/CD19-depleted stem cell transplant. The receptor set was obtained from a male patient younger than 18 who had a stem cell transplant for acute lymphoblastic leukemia, so the T cells may come from the graft donor.

The rearrangement joins TRBV7-9 to TRBJ2-7, with 12 bases lining up with TRBD2. The CDR3 totals 17 residues. The V gene's germline CDR1 is SEHNR and CDR2 FQNEAQ (reference sequence). After removal of 5 bases from V and 6 bases from J, the junction contained 14 bases not matched to a gene. The CDR3 sequence: CASSRRSGLAGPSEQYF. The DNA for the CDR3 is TGTGCCAGCAGCCGTCGGTCGGGACTAGCGGGTCCCAGCGAGCAGTACTTC.

The chain is built from TRBV14 and TRBJ2-1; tentatively, D is TRBD2 (6 bases). The CDR3 contains 16 residues. V was cut by 2 bases and J by 3 bases, with 14 bases left in between. Germline assignment: CDR1 SGHDN and CDR2 FVKESK. CDR3 bases: TGTGCCAGCAGCCAACTTCCTCCTAGCGACTACAATGAGCAGTTCTTC. Translation: CASSQLPPSDYNEQFF.

This clonotype was picked up many times. At one end the junction does not follow the germline gene, possibly because of a read error. The J gene is TRBJ1-2, the V gene TRBV20-1; no firm D call. CDR1 and CDR2 from the germline V gene are DFQATT and SNEGSKA (reference sequence). The CDR3 loop spans 11 amino acids. The DNA of the CDR3 is TGCAGTGCTAGGGAGCAGGCCCTTCTTAACTTC. Its translation is CSAREQALLNF.

This clonotype was observed a few times. V and J are TRBV5-1 and TRBJ1-3; 10 bases fit TRBD1. J lost 3 bases, V lost 4 bases, and 16 bases had no gene match. Germline V gene data show CDR1 as SGHRS and CDR2 as YFSETQ. The CDR3 runs 19 residues. CDR3 coding DNA: TGCGCCAGCAGCGAGGCCGGGACAGGGGTCTCAGTGGGTGGAAACACCATATATTTT. This codes for CASSEAGTGVSVGGNTIYF.

The J gene is TRBJ2-7, the V gene TRBV15; 7 bases are shared with TRBD2. The CDR3 totals 15 residues. Germline V gene sequence: CDR1 LNHNV, CDR2 YYDKDF (reference sequence). With V trimmed by 1 base and J by 1 base, 4 bases remained unmatched. The CDR3 here is CATSRGGGASYEQYF. CDR3 coding DNA: TGTGCCACCAGCAGAGGGGGAGGGGCGTCCTACGAGCAGTACTTC.

The chain joins TRBV5-1 to TRBJ2-5; D is unresolved. This CDR3 contains 16 residues. In germline, CDR1 is SGHRS, CDR2 YFSETQ. V shed 0 bases and J shed 4 bases, with 16 bases lying between them. The CDR3 DNA follows: TGCGCCAGCAGCTTGGATCCAGGCCCAAAAGGAGAGACCCAGTACTTC. Translating it yields CASSLDPGPKGETQYF.

This clonotype appeared a few times. The chain employs TRBV5-1 and TRBJ1-1; possibly TRBD1 for D (6 bases). V was pared by 0 bases and J by 5 bases, with 14 bases between. CDR1 SGHRS and CDR2 YFSETQ come from the germline V gene. There are 15 residues in the CDR3. CDR3 sequence: CASSLGTGAITEAFF. The CDR3 DNA is TGCGCCAGCAGCTTGGGGACGGGGGCCATAACTGAAGCTTTCTTT.

Many counts were recorded for this clonotype. The chain couples TRBV5-1 to TRBJ1-1; D ambiguous. The germline V gene encodes CDR1 SGHRS and CDR2 YFSETQ. With 0 bases removed from V and 0 bases from J, the gap between germline ends came to 9 bases. This CDR3 spans 15 amino acids. CDR3 protein: CASSLEVALNTEAFF. CDR3 nucleotides: TGCGCCAGCAGCTTGGAAGTGGCCTTGAACACTGAAGCTTTCTTT.

This clonotype was detected ten times or more. The chain links TRBV6-6 to TRBJ2-4, with 8 nucleotides matching TRBD1. Germline V CDR1 and CDR2: MNHNY, SVGAGI (reference sequence). J gave up 13 bases and V 5 bases, and 7 bases lay outside the gene matches. This CDR3 has 12 amino acids. The CDR3 loop is CASSPGTGLQYF. The DNA for the CDR3 is TGTGCCAGCAGTCCCGGGACAGGCTTGCAGTACTTC.

The CDR3 sequence: CSVERVQGWTGELFF. DNA for the CDR3: TGCAGCGTTGAAAGAGTCCAGGGGTGGACCGGGGAGCTGTTTTTT. The chain is built from TRBV29-1 and TRBJ2-2, with D possibly TRBD1 on 6 matching bases. Germline values: CDR1 SQVTM, CDR2 ANQGSEA. CDR3 length equals 15 residues. V was clipped by 2 bases and J by 5 bases, with 15 bases between them.

The chain recombines TRBV5-6 with TRBJ2-2, with D possibly being TRBD2 (5 bases). The CDR3 totals 16 residues. From germline, CDR1 is SGHDT and CDR2 YYEEEE. The V gene lost 2 bases and the J gene lost 0 bases, with 11 bases spanning the gap. Written as DNA, the CDR3 is TGTGCCAGCAGCTTAGTGGGAGAGGCGAACACCGGGGAGCTGTTTTTT. Translation gives CASSLVGEANTGELFF.

The chain links TRBV19 to TRBJ1-1, with a weak D call TRBD1 (6 bases). Germline CDR1 LNHDA, CDR2 SQIVND (reference sequence). The CDR3 spans 14 residues. The V and J ends lost 1 base and 4 bases respectively, with 10 bases between them. The CDR3 DNA reads TGTGCCAGTAGTATAGCACAGGGTCGCACTGAAGCTTTCTTT. Translating it yields CASSIAQGRTEAFF.

This chain connects TRBV29-1 to TRBJ2-7, with TRBD1 as a possible D gene (5 bases). The CDR3 sequence is 13 residues long. V was clipped by 5 bases and J by 0 bases, with 11 bases between them. Germline V gene sequence: CDR1 SQVTM, CDR2 ANQGSEA. The CDR3 reads CSVKDTLSYEQYF. The CDR3 DNA sequence: TGCAGCGTTAAGGACACGCTCTCCTACGAGCAGTACTTC.

The chain joins TRBV6-6 to TRBJ1-3; D uncertain. V was pared by 8 bases and J by 0 bases, with 8 bases between. The CDR3 loop spans 13 amino acids. From germline, CDR1 is MNHNY and CDR2 SVGAGI (reference sequence). This chain's CDR3 is CASAEYSGNTIYF. CDR3 DNA: TGTGCCAGCGCTGAGTACTCTGGAAACACCATATATTTT.

The chain is built from TRBV10-3 and TRBJ2-1; D is unclear. Trimming left V 9 bases short and J 0 bases short, with 18 bases between. The CDR3 contains 16 residues. Germline lookup yields CDR1 ENHRY and CDR2 SYGVKD. CDR3 DNA sequence: TGTGCCATGGGCTCCGGGCTCCCCTGCTCCTACAATGAGCAGTTCTTC. Its translation is CAMGSGLPCSYNEQFF.

This clonotype showed up many times. This chain connects TRBV4-1 to TRBJ2-7; a possible D gene is TRBD2 (5 bases). Trimming removed 4 bases from V and 6 bases from J, with 10 bases in between. The CDR3 runs 12 residues. CDR1 is MGHRA, CDR2 YSYEKL, per germline. For the CDR3, the DNA is TGCGCCAGCAGCCGACCACGGGGCGAGCAGTACTTC. Translating it yields CASSRPRGEQYF.

The chain couples TRBV30 to TRBJ2-3, with 11 bases identical to TRBD2. The CDR3 loop spans 16 amino acids. Germline V lookup: CDR1 GTSNPN, CDR2 SVGIG (reference sequence). Trimming cost V 0 bases and J 2 bases; bases outside gene matches: 4. In DNA form, the CDR3 reads TGTGCCTGGAGTGTCGGGACTAGCGGATTCACAGATACGCAGTATTTT. Translating gives CAWSVGTSGFTDTQYF.

This clonotype was seen more than once but under ten times. The chain combines TRBV29-1 with TRBJ2-5; 13 positions agree with TRBD2. In germline, CDR1 is SQVTM, CDR2 ANQGSEA. This CDR3 is built from 15 residues. V gave up 8 bases and J gave up 5 bases; unmatched junction bases: 11. The CDR3 DNA follows: TGCAGCCACGGGACTAGCGGGATCTGGGGGGAGACCCAGTACTTC. The encoded protein is CSHGTSGIWGETQYF. Variable domain in full (rest from reference TRBV29-1 and TRBJ2-5): SAVISQKPSRDICQRGTSLTIQCQVDSQVTMMFWYRQQPGQSLTLIATANQGSEATYESGFVIDKFPISRPNLTFSTLTVSNMSPEDSSIYLCSHGTSGIWGETQYFGPGTRLLVL.

The chain recombines TRBV20-1 with TRBJ2-5; TRBD1 agrees at 10 bases. The CDR3 is 12 residues long. CDR1 is DFQATT, CDR2 SNEGSKA, per germline (reference sequence). CDR3 sequence: CRVTGGLETQYF. The CDR3 DNA sequence: TGCAGAGTGACAGGGGGCCTGGAGACCCAGTACTTC.

The gene calls are TRBV12-3 or TRBV12-4 and TRBJ1-1, with 7 bases aligning to TRBD1. This CDR3 spans 13 amino acids. V gave up 6 bases and J gave up 2 bases; unmatched junction bases: 3. This CDR3 reads CASRGQRNTEAFF. The CDR3 DNA follows: TGTGCCAGCAGGGGACAGAGAAACACTGAAGCTTTCTTT.

This clonotype was seen a handful of times. The gene calls are TRBV4-1 and TRBJ2-7; 11 bases are shared with TRBD2. Looked up from germline, CDR1 is MGHRA and CDR2 is YSYEKL. After removal of 6 bases from V and 2 bases from J, the junction contained 0 bases not matched to a gene. The CDR3 has 13 amino acids. The CDR3 sequence: CASRGLAAYEQYF. CDR3 DNA: TGCGCCAGCAGGGGACTAGCGGCCTACGAGCAGTACTTC.